Presented here are 26 T cell receptor beta chains from one specimen sequenced in a study of tissue T cells after allogeneic stem cell transplantation. Profiling relied on immunoSEQ multiplex PCR, and the TCRdb table lists in-frame clones only, not all of them. The table has thousands of clones, 45% seen once. The sample's time point: mouse harvest day 14 after allogeneic transplant. Tail vein injection delivered 10^7 T-cell-depleted bone marrow cells and 10^6 splenic CD5+ T cells. Specimen: gut tissue. These receptors were obtained from a female BALB/c mouse given C57BL/6 T cells with graft-versus-host disease after an allogeneic hematopoietic cell transplant.

This clone showed up just a few times. Gene names and germline match the mouse. The DNA ends 1 residue before the CDR3 does, and the rest of the CDR3 is filled in from the germline J gene. V gene TRBV23 combines with J gene TRBJ2-7; the DNA was not used to check the table's D call, TRBD2. Germline CDR1 KGHTA, CDR2 FQNQQP. This CDR3 is 14 amino acids long. The sequenced CDR3 bases are TGCTCCAGCAGTCAAGGTGGGGGGGTGTATGAACAGTAC. It codes for CSSSQGGGVYEQY. The whole CDR3 sequence is CSSSQGGGVYEQYF. Based on the CDR3 plus reference TRBV23 and TRBJ2-7, the full variable domain is DAAVTQKPRYLIKMKGQEAEMKCIPEKGHTAVFWYQQKQSKELKFLIYFQNQQPLDQIDMVKERFSAVCPSSSLCSLGIRTCEAEDSALYLCSSSQGGGVYEQYFGPGTRLTVL.

About this clone itself: Gene names are the mouse ones. The read halts 1 residue ahead of the CDR3 end, with the missing end drawn from the germline J gene. The chain couples TRBV12-2 to TRBJ2-1; 8 nucleotides agree with TRBD2. Per the germline V gene, CDR1 is SGHLS and CDR2 is HYDKME. This CDR3 has 15 residues. Germline trimming cut 2 bases from V and 3 bases from J; bases unmatched to any gene: 5. The CDR3 is CASSPLDWGYAEQFF. The part of the CDR3 DNA that was read is TGTGCCAGCTCTCCCCTCGACTGGGGCTATGCTGAGCAGTTC.

The sample holds a few counts of this clone. Genes and germline are mouse. Sequencing ends 1 residue short of the CDR3 end; the germline J gene provides the rest. The rearrangement uses TRBV13-1 and TRBJ2-7, with 8 bases fitting TRBD1. Germline values: CDR1 NSHNY, CDR2 SYGAGN. The CDR3 runs to 13 residues. After removal of 4 bases from V and 1 base from J, the junction contained 1 base not matched to a gene. The CDR3 loop reads CASSWDRSYEQYF. CDR3 bases read: TGTGCCAGCAGTTGGGACAGGTCCTATGAACAGTAC.

This clone was seen more than once but under ten times. All gene names here are mouse names. The missing CDR3 end, 1 residue past where the read stops, is filled in from the germline J gene. The chain carries TRBV26 and TRBJ1-3; no clear D gene. Trimming removed 1 base from V and 0 bases from J, with 7 bases in between. The CDR3 sequence is 15 residues long. CDR1 is KGHPV, CDR2 FQNQEV, per germline (reference sequence). CDR3 residues: CASSLLRASGNTLYF. The CDR3 bases that were read are TGTGCCAGCAGTCTGTTGCGGGCTTCTGGAAATACGCTCTAT.

Note on this clone: All gene names here are mouse names. The observed sequence ends 1 residue before the CDR3 terminus, with the missing tail filled in from the germline J gene. The chain uses TRBV29 and TRBJ1-1; possibly TRBD1 for D (5 bases). The germline CDR1 and CDR2 sequences are MSHET and SYDVDS. Trimming removed 6 bases at V and 7 bases at J, with 6 bases between. There are 10 residues in the CDR3. The CDR3 here is CASSQGEVFF. The covered CDR3 bases are TGTGCTAGCAGCCAGGGAGAAGTCTTC. The whole variable domain, filled in from reference TRBV29 and TRBJ1-1, reads DMKVTQMPRYLIKRMGENVLLECGQDMSHETMYWYRQDPGLGLQLIYISYDVDSNSEGDIPKGYRVSRKKREHFSLILDSAKTNQTSVYFCASSQGEVFFGKGTRLTVV.

Regarding this clone: Gene names refer to mouse genes. The read terminates 1 residue before the CDR3 end, so the remaining end is supplied by the germline J gene. The chain couples TRBV23 to TRBJ2-3; TRBD1, the table's D call, was not compared with the DNA. Germline loops: CDR1 KGHTA, CDR2 FQNQQP. The CDR3 length is 12 residues. The CDR3 DNA, read in part, is TGCTCCAGCAGTGCAGGGAGAGAAACGCTGTAT. Translated: CSSSAGRETLY. The CDR3 reads in full as CSSSAGRETLYF.

This clone was detected only a few times. Gene names follow the mouse nomenclature. The CDR3 end falls 1 residue outside the read, so it is completed with the germline J gene. The chain employs TRBV26 and TRBJ2-3; D remains ambiguous. The germline CDR1 and CDR2 sequences are KGHPV and FQNQEV (reference sequence). The CDR3 is made up of 13 amino acids. Trimming left V 4 bases short and J 1 base short, with 6 bases between. The CDR3 DNA, read in part, is TGTGCCAGCAGTCGCGGGGGTGCAGAAACGCTGTAT. Translation gives CASSRGGAETLY. The entire CDR3 protein reads CASSRGGAETLYF.

With respect to this clone: The gene names given are mouse names. The read is 1 residue too short to cover the CDR3 end, so that end is filled in from the germline J gene. The rearrangement joins TRBV12-2 to TRBJ1-3; TRBD1 aligns across 8 bases. J gave up 2 bases and V 1 base, and 3 bases lay outside the gene matches. Germline values: CDR1 SGHLS, CDR2 HYDKME. This CDR3 is 15 amino acids long. CDR3: CASSLRGQAGNTLYF. The part of the CDR3 DNA that was read is TGTGCCAGCTCTCTGAGGGGACAGGCTGGAAATACGCTCTAT.

Worth noting for this clone: The gene names given are mouse names. The read ends 1 residue early relative to the CDR3; the germline J gene fills the gap. The V call is TRBV12-1, the J call TRBJ1-4, with D tentatively TRBD1 (6 bases). Germline loops: CDR1 SGHSN, CDR2 HYEKVE. The V and J ends lost 6 bases and 0 bases respectively, with 16 bases between them. This CDR3 spans 16 amino acids. Here the CDR3 reads CASSLWGAVSNERLFF. The CDR3 DNA, read in part, is TGTGCCAGCAGTCTGTGGGGGGCCGTTTCCAACGAAAGATTATTT.

A remark on this clone: Gene names and germline match the mouse. The read falls 1 residue short of the CDR3 end, and the missing part is taken from the germline J gene. The chain carries TRBV26 and TRBJ1-5, with 10 bases identical to TRBD1. Trimming at V came to 4 bases and at J to 4 bases, leaving 7 bases not matched to a gene. The CDR3 extends over 16 amino acids. CDR1 is KGHPV and CDR2 is FQNQEV in the germline V gene (reference sequence). CDR3 DNA, as far as it was read: TGTGCCAGCAGTCCCCCGGGACAGGGGAGGAACCAGGCTCCGCTT. Translating it yields CASSPPGQGRNQAPL. The full CDR3 reads CASSPPGQGRNQAPLF.

With regard to this clone: The germline and genes are mouse ones. The read ends 1 residue before the CDR3 terminus; that terminus is restored from the germline J gene. This rearrangement joins TRBV17 to TRBJ2-5; no clear D gene. CDR3 length equals 14 residues. Germline lookup yields CDR1 MNHDT and CDR2 YYDKIL. The V gene lost 0 bases and the J gene lost 2 bases, with 6 bases spanning the gap. Here the CDR3 reads CASSRDQRQDTQYF. The sequenced part of the CDR3 DNA is TGTGCTAGCAGTAGAGATCAGCGCCAAGACACCCAGTAC.

This clone was seen only once. Gene names refer to mouse genes. The DNA ends 1 residue before the CDR3 does, and the rest of the CDR3 is filled in from the germline J gene. This sequence joins TRBV26 and TRBJ1-1; D gene uncertain. The germline CDR1 and CDR2 sequences are KGHPV and FQNQEV (reference sequence). The CDR3 totals 12 residues. Trimming took 2 bases from V and 8 from J, leaving 9 bases between them. The CDR3 sequence is CASSLIQEEVFF. The DNA read from the CDR3 is TGTGCCAGCAGTCTGATTCAGGAGGAAGTCTTC. Drawing the rest from reference TRBV26 and TRBJ1-1, the complete variable domain is NSKVIQTPRYLVKGQGQKAKMRCIPEKGHPVVFWYQQNKNNEFKFLINFQNQEVLQQIDMTEKRFSAECPSNSPCSLEIQSSEAGDSALYLCASSLIQEEVFFGKGTRLTVV.

In its sample, this clone was seen a few times. The genes and germline here are from mouse. The read is 1 residue too short to cover the CDR3 end, so that end is filled in from the germline J gene. The chain uses TRBV23 and TRBJ2-1; the table's D gene call, TRBD1, was not cross checked with the DNA. The CDR3 runs to 15 residues. In germline, CDR1 is KGHTA, CDR2 FQNQQP. Partial CDR3 DNA: TGCTCCAGCAGTCAAACGGGACAGGGGGATGCTGAGCAGTTC. As protein: CSSSQTGQGDAEQF. The whole CDR3 region reads CSSSQTGQGDAEQFF.

This clone was recorded only once. Genes and germline are mouse. The read comes to an end 1 residue before the CDR3 does, leaving the germline J gene to fill in the end. The rearrangement links TRBV3 to TRBJ1-3; no clear D gene. From germline, CDR1 is SNHLY and CDR2 FYNGKV (reference sequence). V was shortened by 1 base and J by 0 bases, with 4 bases between the two germline ends. CDR3 size: 14 residues. The CDR3: CASSLGNSGNTLYF. The sequenced part of the CDR3 DNA is TGTGCCAGCAGCTTAGGCAATTCTGGAAATACGCTCTAT. Using reference TRBV3 and TRBJ1-3 for the parts outside the CDR3, the full variable domain is GPKVLQIPSHQIIDMGQMVTLNCDPVSNHLYFYWYKQILGQQMEFLVNFYNGKVMEKSKLFKDQFSVERPDGSYFTLKIQPTALEDSAVYFCASSLGNSGNTLYFGEGSRLIVV.

This clone was recorded a few times. Here the gene names and germline are mouse. The read ends 1 residue shy of where the CDR3 ends; the end is completed using the germline J gene. The chain combines TRBV13-2 with TRBJ2-7; 10 bases match TRBD2. The germline gives CDR1 NNHNN, CDR2 SYGAGS (reference sequence). Germline trimming cut 2 bases from V and 4 bases from J; bases unmatched to any gene: 12. The CDR3 is made up of 17 amino acids. The CDR3 region is CASGDPPDWGASYEQYF. Incomplete CDR3 DNA: TGTGCCAGCGGTGACCCGCCCGACTGGGGGGCCTCTTATGAACAGTAC.

By proportion, this clone is large. Here the gene names and germline are mouse. The read finishes 1 residue shy of the CDR3 end, and the germline J gene is used to complete it. The chain employs TRBV13-2 and TRBJ1-3; tentatively, D is TRBD1 (5 bases). V lost 2 bases and J lost 2, with 5 bases in between. CDR3 length: 13 amino acids. Looked up from germline, CDR1 is NNHNN and CDR2 is SYGAGS (reference sequence). Partial CDR3 DNA: TGTGCCAGCGGTGACAGGGCTGGAAATACGCTCTAT. Translation: CASGDRAGNTLY. The full CDR3 reads CASGDRAGNTLYF.

With regard to this clone: Gene and germline names: mouse. The read ends 1 residue before the CDR3 terminus; that terminus is restored from the germline J gene. This chain connects TRBV26 to TRBJ2-3; TRBD1 aligns across 9 bases. The CDR3 has 15 amino acids. CDR1 KGHPV and CDR2 FQNQEV come from the germline V gene (reference sequence). V lost 4 bases, J lost 1 base, and 3 bases stayed unmatched. CDR3 DNA, as far as it was read: TGTGCCAGCAGTCAGGACAGGGGAGGTGCAGAAACGCTGTAT. Its protein product is CASSQDRGGAETLY. The full CDR3 protein reads CASSQDRGGAETLYF. The full variable domain, in which reference TRBV26 and TRBJ2-3 provide the parts outside the CDR3, is NSKVIQTPRYLVKGQGQKAKMRCIPEKGHPVVFWYQQNKNNEFKFLINFQNQEVLQQIDMTEKRFSAECPSNSPCSLEIQSSEAGDSALYLCASSQDRGGAETLYFGSGTRLTVL.

About this clone: The genes are named according to mouse. The DNA ends 1 residue before the CDR3 does, and the rest of the CDR3 is filled in from the germline J gene. The V call is TRBV3, the J call TRBJ2-7; 8 positions agree with TRBD1. V lost 2 bases to trimming and J lost 3 bases; unmatched junction nucleotides: 6. Germline loops: CDR1 SNHLY, CDR2 FYNGKV (reference sequence). CDR3 length: 15 amino acids. CDR3 residues: CASSLRAGGLYEQYF. The CDR3 bases that were read are TGTGCCAGCAGCTTAAGGGCAGGGGGCCTCTATGAACAGTAC.

Concerning this clone: Mouse gene names apply. The CDR3 extends 1 residue past the end of the read, so its final part is completed from the germline J gene. The gene calls are TRBV13-2 and TRBJ1-4; a possible D gene is TRBD1 (5 bases). CDR1 and CDR2 (germline): NNHNN, SYGAGS (reference sequence). Trimming pared 3 bases from V and 4 bases from J, leaving 10 bases between. This CDR3 spans 14 amino acids. CDR3 amino acids: CASGAGQLNERLFF. CDR3 bases read: TGTGCCAGCGGTGCTGGACAACTCAACGAAAGATTATTT.

On this clone: The gene names here belong to mouse. Coverage ceases 1 residue before the CDR3 finishes, and the germline J gene fills in the end. The chain is built from TRBV16 and TRBJ2-7, with TRBD1 as a possible D gene (5 bases). Trimming took 6 bases from V and 0 from J, leaving 12 bases between them. CDR3 length: 14 amino acids. The germline gives CDR1 SGHSA, CDR2 FRNQAP. The covered CDR3 bases are TGTGCAAGCAGTCGAGGACAAAGCTCCTATGAACAGTAC. It translates to CASSRGQSSYEQY. The full CDR3 protein is CASSRGQSSYEQYF.

Points on this clone: Gene names are mouse gene names. Read coverage stops 1 residue before the CDR3 terminus; the germline J gene supplies the remainder. The genes are TRBV3 and TRBJ2-3, with 8 bases lining up with TRBD2. This CDR3 is built from 15 residues. The germline V gene has CDR1 SNHLY and CDR2 FYNGKV (reference sequence). The ends lost 4 bases at V and 3 bases at J; junction bases unmatched: 6. The CDR3 is CASSSSGTGAETLYF. Incomplete CDR3 DNA: TGTGCCAGCAGCTCCTCCGGGACTGGCGCAGAAACGCTGTAT.

About this clone: Genes and germline come from the mouse. The missing CDR3 end, 1 residue past where the read stops, is filled in from the germline J gene. V usage is TRBV26 and J usage is TRBJ2-7; either TRBD1 or TRBD2 may supply D (6 bases each). Germline V gene lookup returns CDR1 KGHPV and CDR2 FQNQEV (reference sequence). The CDR3 contains 14 residues. V was trimmed by 1 base and J by 6 bases, leaving 13 bases between them. The CDR3 DNA, read in part, is TGTGCCAGCAGTCTGTATGGGGGCGCGATTGAACAGTAC. Protein product: CASSLYGGAIEQY. The CDR3 in its entirety is CASSLYGGAIEQYF.

With regard to this clone: The listed genes are named as in mouse. The CDR3 protein is CAIRDGYAEQFF. CDR3 DNA (partial): TGTGCCATCCGGGACGGATATGCTGAGCAGTTC. J is TRBJ2-1 and V is TRBV13-1; D assignment may be TRBD1 or TRBD2 (5 bases each). From the germline J gene comes the end of the CDR3, since the read stops 1 residue before it. Germline CDR1 is NSHNY and CDR2 is SYGAGN. The CDR3 consists of 12 residues. V was shortened by 9 bases and J by 4 bases, with 11 bases between the two germline ends.

This clone has just a few counts. Gene names refer to mouse genes. The CDR3 end falls 1 residue outside the read, so it is completed with the germline J gene. The chain recombines TRBV12-1 with TRBJ2-4; 8 bases are a match to TRBD2. CDR1 and CDR2 (germline): SGHSN, HYEKVE. V shed 3 bases and J 6 bases; nucleotides not matched to a gene: 7. The CDR3 spans 14 residues. Incomplete CDR3 DNA: TGTGCCAGCTCTACCGACTGGGGAGAGAACACCTTGTAC. Translated: CASSTDWGENTLY. The full CDR3 reads CASSTDWGENTLYF.

This clone is medium-sized (0.01 to 0.1%) by share. Gene names and germline refer to mouse. The CDR3 end lies 1 residue beyond the end of the read and is filled in from the germline J gene. The gene calls are TRBV26 and TRBJ2-7; D remains unclear. The CDR3 has 11 amino acids. Germline CDR1 KGHPV, CDR2 FQNQEV (reference sequence). V lost 2 bases to trimming and J lost 5 bases, with 4 bases between them. This chain's CDR3 is CASSLRDEQYF. The CDR3 DNA, read in part, is TGTGCCAGCAGTCTGAGGGATGAACAGTAC. Drawing the rest from reference TRBV26 and TRBJ2-7, the complete variable domain is NSKVIQTPRYLVKGQGQKAKMRCIPEKGHPVVFWYQQNKNNEFKFLINFQNQEVLQQIDMTEKRFSAECPSNSPCSLEIQSSEAGDSALYLCASSLRDEQYFGPGTRLTVL.

Details on this clone: All gene names here are mouse names. The read terminates 1 residue ahead of where the CDR3 ends, so the germline J gene completes it. The chain uses TRBV13-3 and TRBJ2-7, with 9 bases fitting TRBD2. V dropped 2 bases and J dropped 4; count of bases not matched to a gene: 4. This CDR3 has 14 amino acids. Germline values: CDR1 NNHDY, CDR2 SYVADS. The CDR3 sequence is CASSDPGGDYEQYF. CDR3 bases read: TGTGCCAGCAGTGACCCTGGGGGGGATTATGAACAGTAC.